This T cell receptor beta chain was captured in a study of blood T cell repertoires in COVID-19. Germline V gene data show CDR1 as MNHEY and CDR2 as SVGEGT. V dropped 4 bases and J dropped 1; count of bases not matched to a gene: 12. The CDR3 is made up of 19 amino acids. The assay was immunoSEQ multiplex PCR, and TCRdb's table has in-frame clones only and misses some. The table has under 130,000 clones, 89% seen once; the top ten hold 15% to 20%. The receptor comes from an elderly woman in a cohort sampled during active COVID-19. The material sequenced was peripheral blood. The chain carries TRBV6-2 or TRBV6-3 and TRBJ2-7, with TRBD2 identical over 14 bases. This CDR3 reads CASSSPNPGTSGSSYEQYF. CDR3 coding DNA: TGTGCCAGCAGTTCGCCCAATCCCGGGACTAGCGGGAGTTCCTACGAGCAGTACTTC.